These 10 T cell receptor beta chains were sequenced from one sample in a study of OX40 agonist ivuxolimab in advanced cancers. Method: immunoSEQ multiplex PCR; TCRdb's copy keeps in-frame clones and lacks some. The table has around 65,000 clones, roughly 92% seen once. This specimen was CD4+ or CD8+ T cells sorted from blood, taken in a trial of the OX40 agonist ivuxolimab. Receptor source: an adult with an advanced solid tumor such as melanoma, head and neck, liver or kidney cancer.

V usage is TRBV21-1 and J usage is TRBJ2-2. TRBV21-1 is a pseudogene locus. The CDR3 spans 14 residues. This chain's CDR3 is CASSRGEGTGELFF. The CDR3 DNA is TGTGCCAGCTCAAGGGGAGAAGGCACCGGGGAGCTGTTTTTT.

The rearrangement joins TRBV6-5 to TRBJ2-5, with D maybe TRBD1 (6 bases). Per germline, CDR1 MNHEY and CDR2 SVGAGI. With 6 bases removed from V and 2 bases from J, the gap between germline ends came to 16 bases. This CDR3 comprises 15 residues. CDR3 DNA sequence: TGTGCCAGCAGCAGAGTACGGGACACTCAAGAGACCCAGTACTTC. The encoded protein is CASSRVRDTQETQYF.

Written as DNA, the CDR3 is TGTGCCAGCAGCCAATCGATAGGCATGATAGGCCACGAGCAGTACTTC. Its translation is CASSQSIGMIGHEQYF. The chain links TRBV16 to TRBJ2-7; D remains ambiguous. The V end was cut by 0 bases, the J end by 5 bases, with 17 bases between. CDR1 and CDR2 from the germline V gene are KGHSY and FQNENV. CDR3 length: 16 amino acids.

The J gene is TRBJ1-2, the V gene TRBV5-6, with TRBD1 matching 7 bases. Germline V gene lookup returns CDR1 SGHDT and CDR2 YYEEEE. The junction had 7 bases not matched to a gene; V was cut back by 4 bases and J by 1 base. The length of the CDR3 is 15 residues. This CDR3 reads CASSPMTGLNYGYTF. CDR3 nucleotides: TGTGCCAGCAGCCCAATGACAGGGCTTAACTATGGCTACACCTTC.

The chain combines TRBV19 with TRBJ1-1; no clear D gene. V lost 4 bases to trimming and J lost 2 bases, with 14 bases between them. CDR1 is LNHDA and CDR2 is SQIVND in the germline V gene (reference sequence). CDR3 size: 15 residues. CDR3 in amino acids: CASSTRRTVNTEAFF. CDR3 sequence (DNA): TGTGCCAGTAGTACCCGGAGGACGGTAAACACTGAAGCTTTCTTT.

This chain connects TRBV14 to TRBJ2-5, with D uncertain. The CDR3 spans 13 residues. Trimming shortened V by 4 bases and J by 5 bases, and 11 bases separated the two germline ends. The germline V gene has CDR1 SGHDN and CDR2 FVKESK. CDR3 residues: CASSPRVGETQYF. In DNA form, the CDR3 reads TGTGCCAGCAGCCCTAGGGTTGGGGAGACCCAGTACTTC.

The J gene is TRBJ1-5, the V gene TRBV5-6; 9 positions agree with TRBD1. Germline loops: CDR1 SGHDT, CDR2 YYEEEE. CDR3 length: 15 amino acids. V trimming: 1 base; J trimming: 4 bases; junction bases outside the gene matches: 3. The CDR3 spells CASSLWGTGNQPQHF. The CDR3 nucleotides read TGTGCCAGCAGCTTGTGGGGGACAGGGAATCAGCCCCAGCATTTT.

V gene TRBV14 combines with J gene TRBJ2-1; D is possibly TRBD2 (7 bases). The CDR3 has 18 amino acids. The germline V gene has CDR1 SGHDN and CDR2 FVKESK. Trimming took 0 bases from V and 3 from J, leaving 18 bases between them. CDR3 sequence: CASSQDRGGLDSYNEQFF. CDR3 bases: TGTGCCAGCAGCCAAGATAGGGGGGGGCTTGACAGCTACAATGAGCAGTTCTTC.

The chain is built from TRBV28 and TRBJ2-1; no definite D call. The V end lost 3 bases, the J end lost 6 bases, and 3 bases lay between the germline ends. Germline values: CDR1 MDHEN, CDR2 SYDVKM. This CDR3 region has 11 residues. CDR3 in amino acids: CASSFANEQFF. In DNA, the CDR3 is TGTGCCAGCAGTTTCGCCAATGAGCAGTTCTTC.

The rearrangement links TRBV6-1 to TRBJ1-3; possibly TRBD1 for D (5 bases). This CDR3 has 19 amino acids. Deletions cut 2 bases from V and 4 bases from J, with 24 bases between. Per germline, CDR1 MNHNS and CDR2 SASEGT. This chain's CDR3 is CASSERRELGGSSGNTIYF. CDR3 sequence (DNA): TGTGCCAGCAGTGAACGGAGAGAGTTGGGGGGTTCTTCAGGAAACACCATATATTTT.